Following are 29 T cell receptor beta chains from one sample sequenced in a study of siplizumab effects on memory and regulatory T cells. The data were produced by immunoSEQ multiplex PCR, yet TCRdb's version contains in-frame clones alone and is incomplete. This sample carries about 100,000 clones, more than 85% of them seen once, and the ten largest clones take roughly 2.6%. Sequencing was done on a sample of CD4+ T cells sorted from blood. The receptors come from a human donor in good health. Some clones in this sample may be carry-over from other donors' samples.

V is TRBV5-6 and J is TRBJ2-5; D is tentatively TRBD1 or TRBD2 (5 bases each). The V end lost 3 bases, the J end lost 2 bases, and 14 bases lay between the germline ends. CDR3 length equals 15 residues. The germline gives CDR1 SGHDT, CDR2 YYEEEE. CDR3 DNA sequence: TGTGCCAGCAGCTCGAGGCCGGGACGACAAGAGACCCAGTACTTC. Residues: CASSSRPGRQETQYF.

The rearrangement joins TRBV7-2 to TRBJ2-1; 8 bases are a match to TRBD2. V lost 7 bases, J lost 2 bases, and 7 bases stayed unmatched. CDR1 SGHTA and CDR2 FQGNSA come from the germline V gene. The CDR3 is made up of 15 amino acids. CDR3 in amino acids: CASTGRGRAYNEQFF. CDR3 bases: TGTGCCAGCACCGGGAGGGGGAGGGCCTACAATGAGCAGTTCTTC.

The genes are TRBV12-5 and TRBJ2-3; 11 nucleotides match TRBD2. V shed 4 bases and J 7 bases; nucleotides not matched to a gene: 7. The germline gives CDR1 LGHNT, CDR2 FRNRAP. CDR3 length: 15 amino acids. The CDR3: CASGSPLAGGYTQYF. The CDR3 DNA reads TGTGCTAGTGGTTCACCTCTAGCGGGAGGCTATACGCAGTATTTT. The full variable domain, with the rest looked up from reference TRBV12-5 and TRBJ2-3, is DARVTQTPRHKVTEMGQEVTMRCQPILGHNTVFWYRQTMMQGLELLAYFRNRAPLDDSGMPKDRFSAEMPDATLATLKIQPSEPRDSAVYFCASGSPLAGGYTQYFGPGTRLTVL.

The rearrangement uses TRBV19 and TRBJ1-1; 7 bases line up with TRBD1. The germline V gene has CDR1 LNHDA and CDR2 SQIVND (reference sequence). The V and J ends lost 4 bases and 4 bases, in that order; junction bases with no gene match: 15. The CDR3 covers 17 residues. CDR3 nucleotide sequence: TGTGCCAGTAGTACCCCGGCGCTGCTTACAGGGGTCACTGAAGCTTTCTTT. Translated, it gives CASSTPALLTGVTEAFF. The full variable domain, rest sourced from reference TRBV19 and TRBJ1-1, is DGGITQSPKYLFRKEGQNVTLSCEQNLNHDAMYWYRQDPGQGLRLIYYSQIVNDFQKGDIAEGYSVSREKKESFPLTVTSAQKNPTAFYLCASSTPALLTGVTEAFFGQGTRLTVV.

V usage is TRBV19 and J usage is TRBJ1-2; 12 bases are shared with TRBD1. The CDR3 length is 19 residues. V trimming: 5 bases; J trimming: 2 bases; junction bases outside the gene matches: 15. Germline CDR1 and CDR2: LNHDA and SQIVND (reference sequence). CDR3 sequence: CASSYNALGTGGINYGYTF. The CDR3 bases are TGTGCCAGTAGTTACAACGCATTGGGGACAGGGGGCATCAACTATGGCTACACCTTC.

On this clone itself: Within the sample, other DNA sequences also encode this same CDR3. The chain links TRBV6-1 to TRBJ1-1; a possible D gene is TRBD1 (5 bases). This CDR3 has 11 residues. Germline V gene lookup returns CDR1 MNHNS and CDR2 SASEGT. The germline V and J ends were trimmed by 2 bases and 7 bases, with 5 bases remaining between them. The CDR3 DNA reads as TGTGCCAGCAGTGAAAGGGGTGAAGCTTTCTTT. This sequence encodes CASSERGEAFF.

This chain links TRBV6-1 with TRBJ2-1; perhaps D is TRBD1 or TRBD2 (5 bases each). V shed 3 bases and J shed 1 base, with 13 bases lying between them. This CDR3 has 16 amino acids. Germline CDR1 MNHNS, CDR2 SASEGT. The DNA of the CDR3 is TGTGCCAGCAGTGAGTCTGGGGGTGGATCCTACAATGAGCAGTTCTTC. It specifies CASSESGGGSYNEQFF.

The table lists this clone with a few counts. CDR3 DNA sequence: TGCAGCGTTGCCCGGGATACGAATGCAAATACGCAGTATTTT. Residues: CSVARDTNANTQYF. The V call is TRBV29-1, the J call TRBJ2-3; perhaps TRBD2 as D (5 bases). The CDR3 sequence is 14 residues long. The germline CDR1 and CDR2 sequences are SQVTM and ANQGSEA. V was cut by 4 bases and J by 7 bases, with 18 bases left in between.

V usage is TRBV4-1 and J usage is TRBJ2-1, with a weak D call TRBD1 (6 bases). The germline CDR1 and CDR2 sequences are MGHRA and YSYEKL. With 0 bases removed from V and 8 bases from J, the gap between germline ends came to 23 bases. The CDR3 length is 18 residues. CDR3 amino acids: CASSQEEGPGHGTDEQFF. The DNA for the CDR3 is TGCGCCAGCAGCCAAGAAGAGGGCCCGGGACACGGAACGGATGAGCAGTTCTTC.

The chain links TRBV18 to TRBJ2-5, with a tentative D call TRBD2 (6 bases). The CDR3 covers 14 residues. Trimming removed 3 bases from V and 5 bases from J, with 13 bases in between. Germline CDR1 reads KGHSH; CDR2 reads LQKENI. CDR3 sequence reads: CASSPGTARETQYF. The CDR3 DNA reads TGTGCCAGCTCACCGGGGACTGCACGGGAGACCCAGTACTTC.

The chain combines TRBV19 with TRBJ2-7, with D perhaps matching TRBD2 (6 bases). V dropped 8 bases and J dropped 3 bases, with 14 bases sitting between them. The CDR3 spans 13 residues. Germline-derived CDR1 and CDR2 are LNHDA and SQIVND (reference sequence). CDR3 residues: CASRERTHYEQYF. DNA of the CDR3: TGTGCCAGTCGGGAGCGCACACACTACGAGCAGTACTTC.

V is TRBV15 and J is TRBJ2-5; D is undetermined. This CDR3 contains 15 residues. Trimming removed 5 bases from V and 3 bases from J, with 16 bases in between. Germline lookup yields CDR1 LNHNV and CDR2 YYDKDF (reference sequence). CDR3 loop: CATSGPESAEETQYF. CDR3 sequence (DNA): TGTGCCACCAGCGGGCCGGAGAGCGCCGAAGAGACCCAGTACTTC.

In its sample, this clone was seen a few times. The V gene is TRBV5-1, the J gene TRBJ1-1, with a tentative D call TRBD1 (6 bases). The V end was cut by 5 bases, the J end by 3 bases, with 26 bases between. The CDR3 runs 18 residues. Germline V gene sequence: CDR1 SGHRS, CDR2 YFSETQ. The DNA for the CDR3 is TGCGCCAGCAGTCCCCGAACTACAGGGTTATCCCTTCACACTGAAGCTTTCTTT. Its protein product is CASSPRTTGLSLHTEAFF.

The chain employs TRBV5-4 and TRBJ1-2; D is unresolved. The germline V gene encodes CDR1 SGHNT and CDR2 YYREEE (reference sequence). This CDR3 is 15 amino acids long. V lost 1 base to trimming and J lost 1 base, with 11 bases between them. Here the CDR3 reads CASSLKSDFNYGYTF. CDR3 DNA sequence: TGTGCCAGCAGCTTGAAGTCGGATTTTAACTATGGCTACACCTTC.

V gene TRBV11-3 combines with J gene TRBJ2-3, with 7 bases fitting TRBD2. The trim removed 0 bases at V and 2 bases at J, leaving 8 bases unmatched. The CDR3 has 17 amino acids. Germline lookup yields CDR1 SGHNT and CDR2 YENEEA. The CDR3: CASSLDSAGRSTDTQYF. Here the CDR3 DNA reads TGTGCCAGCAGCTTAGATTCAGCGGGAAGATCCACAGATACGCAGTATTTT.

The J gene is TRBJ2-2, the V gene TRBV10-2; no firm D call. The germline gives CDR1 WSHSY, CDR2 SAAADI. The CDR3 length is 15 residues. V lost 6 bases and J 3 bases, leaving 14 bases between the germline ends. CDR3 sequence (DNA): TGCGCCAGCAGGTCCCCGAAAAGGGACACCGGGGAGCTGTTTTTT. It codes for CASRSPKRDTGELFF.

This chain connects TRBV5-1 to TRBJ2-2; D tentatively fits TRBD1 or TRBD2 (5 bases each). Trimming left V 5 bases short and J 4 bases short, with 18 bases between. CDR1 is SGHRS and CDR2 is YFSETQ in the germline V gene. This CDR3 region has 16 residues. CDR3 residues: CASRADWDRPTGELFF. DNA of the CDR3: TGCGCCAGCAGAGCCGATTGGGACCGCCCCACCGGGGAGCTGTTTTTT.

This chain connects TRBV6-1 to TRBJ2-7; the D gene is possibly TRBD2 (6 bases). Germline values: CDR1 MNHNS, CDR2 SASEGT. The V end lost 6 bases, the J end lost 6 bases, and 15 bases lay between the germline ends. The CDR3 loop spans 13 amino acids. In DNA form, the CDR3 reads TGTGCCAGCAGCCCGAGGTGGGGAGGCGAGCAGTACTTC. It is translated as CASSPRWGGEQYF.

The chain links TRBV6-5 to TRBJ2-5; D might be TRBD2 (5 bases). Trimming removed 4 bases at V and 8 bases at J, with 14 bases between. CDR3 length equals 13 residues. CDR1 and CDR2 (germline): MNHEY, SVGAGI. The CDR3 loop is CASSLSSEGTQYF. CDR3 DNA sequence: TGTGCCAGCAGTTTAAGCAGTGAGGGCACCCAGTACTTC.

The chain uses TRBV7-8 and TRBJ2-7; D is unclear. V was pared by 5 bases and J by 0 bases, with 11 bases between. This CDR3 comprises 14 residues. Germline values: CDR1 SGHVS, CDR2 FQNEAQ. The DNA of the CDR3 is TGTGCCAGCAGCCGTCAGGTGCCCTCCTACGAGCAGTACTTC. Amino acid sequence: CASSRQVPSYEQYF.

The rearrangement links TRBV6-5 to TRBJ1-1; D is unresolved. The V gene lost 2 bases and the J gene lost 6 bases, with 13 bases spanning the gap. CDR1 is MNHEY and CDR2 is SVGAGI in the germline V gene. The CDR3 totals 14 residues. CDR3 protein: CASSYTPGISEAFF. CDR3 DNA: TGTGCCAGCAGTTACACCCCGGGTATCTCTGAAGCTTTCTTT.

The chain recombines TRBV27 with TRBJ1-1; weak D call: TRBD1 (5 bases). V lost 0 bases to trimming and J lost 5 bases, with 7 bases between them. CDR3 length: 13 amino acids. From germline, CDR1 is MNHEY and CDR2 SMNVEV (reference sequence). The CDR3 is CASSLSGGTEAFF. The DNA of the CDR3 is TGTGCCAGCAGTTTATCGGGGGGAACTGAAGCTTTCTTT.

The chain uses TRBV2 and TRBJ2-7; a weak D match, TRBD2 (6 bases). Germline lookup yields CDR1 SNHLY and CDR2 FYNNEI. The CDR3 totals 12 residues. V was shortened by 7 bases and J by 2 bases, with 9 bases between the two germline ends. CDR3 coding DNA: TGTGCCAGCACGGACTACGCCTACGAGCAGTACTTC. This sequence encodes CASTDYAYEQYF. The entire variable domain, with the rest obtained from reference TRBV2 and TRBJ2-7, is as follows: EPEVTQTPSHQVTQMGQEVILRCVPISNHLYFYWYRQILGQKVEFLVSFYNNEISEKSEIFDDQFSVERPDGSNFTLKIRSTKLEDSAMYFCASTDYAYEQYFGPGTRLTVT.

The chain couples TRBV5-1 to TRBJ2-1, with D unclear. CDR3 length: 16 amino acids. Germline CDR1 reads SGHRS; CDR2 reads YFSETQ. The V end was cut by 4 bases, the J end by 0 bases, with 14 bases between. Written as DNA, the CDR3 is TGCGCCAGCAGCCTCCCGACCAAGGGCTCCTACAATGAGCAGTTCTTC. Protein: CASSLPTKGSYNEQFF.

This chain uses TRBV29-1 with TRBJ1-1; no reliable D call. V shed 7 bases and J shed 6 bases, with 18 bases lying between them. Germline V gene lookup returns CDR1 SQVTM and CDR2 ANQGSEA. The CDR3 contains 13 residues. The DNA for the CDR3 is TGCAGCGCCCCGTCGAGGTTTCGCGCTGAAGCTTTCTTT. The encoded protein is CSAPSRFRAEAFF. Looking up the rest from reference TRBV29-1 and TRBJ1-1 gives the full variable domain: SAVISQKPSRDICQRGTSLTIQCQVDSQVTMMFWYRQQPGQSLTLIATANQGSEATYESGFVIDKFPISRPNLTFSTLTVSNMSPEDSSIYLCSAPSRFRAEAFFGQGTRLTVV.

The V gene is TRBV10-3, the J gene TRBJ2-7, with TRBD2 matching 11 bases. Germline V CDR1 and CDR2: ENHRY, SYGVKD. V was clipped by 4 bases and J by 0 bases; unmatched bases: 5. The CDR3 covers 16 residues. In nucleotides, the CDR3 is TGTGCCATCAGTGGGACTAGCGGGTTAAGCTCCTACGAGCAGTACTTC. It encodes CAISGTSGLSSYEQYF.

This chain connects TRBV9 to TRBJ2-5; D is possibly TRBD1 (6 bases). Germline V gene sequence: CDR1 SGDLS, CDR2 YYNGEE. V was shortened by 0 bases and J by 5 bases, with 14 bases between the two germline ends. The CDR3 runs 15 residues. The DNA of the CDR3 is TGTGCCAGCAGCGTAGTGGGGGACATCGGGGAGACCCAGTACTTC. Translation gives CASSVVGDIGETQYF.

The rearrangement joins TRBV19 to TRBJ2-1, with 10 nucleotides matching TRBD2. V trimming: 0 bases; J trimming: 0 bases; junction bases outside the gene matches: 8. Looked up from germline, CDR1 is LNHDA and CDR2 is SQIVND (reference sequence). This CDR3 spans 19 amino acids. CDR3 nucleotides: TGTGCCAGTAGTATAGAGGGTAGCGGGAGGTTCTCCTCCTACAATGAGCAGTTCTTC. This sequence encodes CASSIEGSGRFSSYNEQFF.

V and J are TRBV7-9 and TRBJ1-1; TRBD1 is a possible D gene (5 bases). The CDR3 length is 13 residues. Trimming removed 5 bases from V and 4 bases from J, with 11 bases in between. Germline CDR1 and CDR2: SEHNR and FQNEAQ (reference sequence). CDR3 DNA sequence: TGTGCCAGCAGCCGGACACCTTCCACTGAAGCTTTCTTT. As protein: CASSRTPSTEAFF.